This T cell receptor beta chain derives from a study of T cells in Graves' hyperthyroidism and ophthalmopathy (dated by TCRdb to the late 2010s). Describing the broader study: Peripheral blood was sampled at the time of initial diagnosis, prior to any treatment. To identify TCR V-J signatures that set the groups apart, the researchers used a discovery cohort of more than 95 patients, made up of fewer than 50 with Graves' ophthalmopathy and 57 with stable Graves' hyperthyroidism. Prospective prediction of ophthalmopathy was tested in an independent validation cohort consisting of some 20 hyperthyroidism patients and around 16 patients who later progressed to ophthalmopathy. The 90 to 100 discovery patients were randomly divided into training and test sets at a 7:3 ratio. The study also compared thyroid tissue and blood T-cell repertoires from five or six Graves' hyperthyroidism patients. After blood sampling, hyperthyroidism patients were treated with methimazole at a starting dose of 30 mg daily, and ophthalmopathy patients were treated with high-dose intravenous methylprednisolone. The paper describes TCR Vbeta CDR3 sequencing of about 140 peripheral blood samples, made up of 43 ophthalmopathy patients, around 78 hyperthyroidism patients and 17 progressor patients.

Between the V and J ends, shortened by 5 bases and 0 bases respectively, the junction contains 14 bases. The CDR3 sequence holds 15 residues, the cysteine and phenylalanine included. Solely the CDR3 DNA is kept, with 45 bases framed from the first base. Based on the germline V gene (reference sequence), the CDR1 and CDR2 sequences are SEHNR and FQNEAQ. The TCR beta CDR3 regions were amplified from RNA transcripts. The first round of RT-PCR for the TCR CDR3 was performed with the HTBI primer set and the Qiagen OneStep RT-PCR kit. Libraries were constructed in a second round of multiplex PCR, after which size selection and purification were performed. Paired-end sequencing of the libraries was performed with 100 bp reads on an Illumina HiSeq2000. For the original study's pipeline: SOAPnuke was used to process the raw data, with reads discarded if the reads contained adapters or uncalled bases, had a mean Phred below 15, or lacked an exact constant-primer or identifier match. COPE v1.2.5 was used to merge high-quality paired reads, and clonotypes were defined as unique nucleotide sequences. MiTCR v1.1 was used to align clonotypes to the IMGT TRBV, TRBD and TRBJ reference segments. Analysis was restricted to V-J combinations with a frequency above 0.0001, which covered roughly 99% of repertoires. A TCS score was defined as the ratio between F50 (clonal expansion) and ExV (chaos), using BLOSUM62-based TCRdist between CDR3 peptides within each V-J. Welch's t-statistics and random forest reduced around 520 V-J features to 13, which were used in a naive Bayes classifier (R e1071). Through fastp at Q25 and MiXCR, TCRdb rebuilt clones from the public reads, retaining in-frame beta chains. Entries that share a CDR3 protein sequence are merged under the most common genes and DNA. What appears here as the V and J calls and clone size reflects TCRdb's work, not the paper's. Recorded for this sample are about 520,000 distinct CDR3 sequences; approximately 25% of them occurred a single time. The ten largest clones capture approximately 10% of the sample.

With regard to this clonotype: This receptor's antigen is unknown. Base qualities are not at hand, and no much larger clone is one base apart.

Points the paper makes about the study in general: No statistical method was used to fix the sample size in advance, and group allocation was not hidden from the investigators. A model built on a 13 V-J signature distinguished ophthalmopathy from stable hyperthyroidism, reaching 85% to 90% sensitivity and 81% to 83% specificity in cross-validation and 80%/75% in testing. In validation, progression to ophthalmopathy was predicted by the model with around 71% sensitivity and around 75% specificity, a median of roughly 6 months before onset. Blood samples also contained most of the expanded thyroid clonotypes (frequency above 0.001), which suggests that blood repertoires may reflect thyroid immune responses.

Moderately to severely active disease, a Clinical Activity Score of at least 3, a NOSPECS grade of at least 4, and a duration under 3 months were present in ophthalmopathy patients. The study excluded patients with uncontrolled infections, other autoimmune diseases, pregnancy or lactation. Diagnoses were based on clinical symptoms, serum thyroxine and TRAb, thyroid ultrasound and orbital computed tomography. PBMCs were separated from roughly 9.3 ml of fresh peripheral blood using Ficoll-Paque density gradient centrifugation. Total RNA was extracted using Trizol reagent, and RNA quality was assessed on an Agilent 2100 Bioanalyzer.

Sample: blood. This clonotype was obtained from a woman aged 25 to 39 with Graves' ophthalmopathy. The receptor chain draws on TRBV7-9 and TRBJ2-7; tentative D gene TRBD1, with 5 bases matching. In nucleotides, the sequence is TGTGCCAGCAGCCCGACAGCTTCCACCTCCTACGAGCAGTACTTC. This codes for CASSPTASTSYEQYF. Full variable domain (CDR3 extended with the reference TRBV7-9 and TRBJ2-7 proteins): DTGVSQNPRHKITKRGQNVTFRCDPISEHNRLYWYRQTLGQGPEFLTYFQNEAQLEKSRLLSDRFSAERPKGSFSTLEIQRTEQGDSAMYLCASSPTASTSYEQYFGPGTRLTVT.